One sample yielded the 25 T cell receptor beta chains listed below, sequenced in a study of CD4+ T cells in melanoma (dated by TCRdb to 2022 to 2024). Library preparation used the immunoSEQ multiplex PCR assay. The clones in this table, taken by TCRdb from immuneACCESS, are in-frame only. Not every clone is retained; where verified, under half of the shortfall comes from an unresolved V gene, and the cause of the rest is unknown. This sample comprises around 130,000 clones, about nine tenths of them detected only once. The ten largest clones take up less than 2% of the sample. These receptors all stem from a human donor with melanoma.

The gene calls are TRBV15 and TRBJ2-7; 8 nucleotides line up with TRBD1. This CDR3 is 17 amino acids long. Per the germline V gene, CDR1 is LNHNV and CDR2 is YYDKDF (reference sequence). J lost 1 base, V lost 0 bases, and 8 bases had no gene match. The CDR3 nucleotides read TGTGCCACCAGCAGAGATAGTGGAGACAGGGGTTCCTACGAGCAGTACTTC. Its translation is CATSRDSGDRGSYEQYF.

The gene calls are TRBV10-3 and TRBJ1-4; D not resolved. The germline V gene has CDR1 ENHRY and CDR2 SYGVKD. V was cut by 5 bases and J by 8 bases, with 9 bases left in between. The CDR3 runs to 12 residues. DNA for the CDR3: TGTGCCATCAGTCCTACCGACGAAAAACTGTTTTTT. Protein sequence: CAISPTDEKLFF.

The V and J genes are TRBV7-8 and TRBJ1-2; 7 positions agree with TRBD1. Germline assignment: CDR1 SGHVS and CDR2 FQNEAQ. The CDR3 totals 15 residues. Trimming cost V 0 bases and J 7 bases; bases outside gene matches: 8. CDR3 in amino acids: CASSLAYQGDGGYTF. DNA for the CDR3: TGTGCCAGCAGCTTAGCGTATCAGGGGGACGGTGGCTACACCTTC.

The chain combines TRBV7-8 with TRBJ2-1; D is possibly TRBD1 (6 bases). Per the germline V gene, CDR1 is SGHVS and CDR2 is FQNEAQ. V was cut by 1 base and J by 13 bases, with 17 bases left in between. This CDR3 has 14 amino acids. The CDR3 region is CASSLGGLGNYQFF. CDR3 nucleotide sequence: TGTGCCAGCAGCTTAGGGGGGCTGGGGAATTACCAGTTCTTC.

The CDR3 DNA sequence: TGTGCCAGCAGTTTTAGGGTCTATGGCTACACCTTC. This gives the protein CASSFRVYGYTF. V usage is TRBV6-5 and J usage is TRBJ1-2; D ambiguous. CDR1 and CDR2 from the germline V gene are MNHEY and SVGAGI. The CDR3 spans 12 residues. V was clipped by 4 bases and J by 4 bases, with 7 bases between them.

V and J are TRBV5-1 and TRBJ1-4; possibly TRBD1 for D (6 bases). Germline CDR1 SGHRS, CDR2 YFSETQ. This CDR3 has 14 residues. Trimming cost V 5 bases and J 6 bases, with 14 bases left between them. As DNA, the CDR3 is TGCGCCAGCAGGGGGGGCAGGGCGGATGAAAAACTGTTTTTT. Protein: CASRGGRADEKLFF. Full variable domain (outside the CDR3, taken from reference TRBV5-1 and TRBJ1-4): KAGVTQTPRYLIKTRGQQVTLSCSPISGHRSVSWYQQTPGQGLQFLFEYFSETQRNKGNFPGRFSGRQFSNSRSEMNVSTLELGDSALYLCASRGGRADEKLFFGSGTQLSVL.

The genes are TRBV11-2 and TRBJ2-5, with no clear D. CDR3 size: 11 residues. Germline V gene lookup returns CDR1 SGHAT and CDR2 FQNNGV. The V end lost 1 base, the J end lost 7 bases, and 4 bases lay between the germline ends. CDR3 amino acids: CASSLVRTQYF. The CDR3 DNA follows: TGTGCCAGCAGCTTAGTCCGGACCCAGTACTTC.

The V call is TRBV5-1, the J call TRBJ2-1; the match to TRBD1 covers 9 bases. The CDR3 totals 16 residues. The V gene end was trimmed by 3 bases and the J gene end by 1 base; junction bases not matched to a gene: 5. The germline V gene encodes CDR1 SGHRS and CDR2 YFSETQ. For the CDR3, the DNA is TGCGCCAGCAGCTACCCCGGGACAGGGTCCTACAATGAGCAGTTCTTC. This gives the protein CASSYPGTGSYNEQFF.

V and J are TRBV7-9 and TRBJ2-2, with TRBD2 identical over 11 bases. The CDR3 runs to 18 residues. Germline CDR1 SEHNR, CDR2 FQNEAQ (reference sequence). The ends lost 5 bases at V and 5 bases at J; junction bases unmatched: 13. This chain's CDR3 is CASSPGVAGGRETGELFF. CDR3 DNA: TGTGCCAGCAGCCCCGGGGTAGCGGGGGGGCGGGAGACCGGGGAGCTGTTTTTT.

The rearrangement links TRBV27 to TRBJ1-6; TRBD1 is a possible D gene (5 bases). Germline CDR1 and CDR2: MNHEY and SMNVEV (reference sequence). The CDR3 totals 16 residues. The V end was cut by 11 bases, the J end by 8 bases, with 25 bases between. CDR3 protein: CAPSADSWGVDSPLHF. In nucleotides, the CDR3 is TGTGCCCCCTCGGCGGATTCCTGGGGGGTGGATTCACCCCTCCACTTT.

The chain combines TRBV2 with TRBJ1-1, with TRBD1 as a possible D gene (6 bases). The CDR3 runs 14 residues. Germline-derived CDR1 and CDR2 are SNHLY and FYNNEI. With 2 bases removed from V and 10 bases from J, the gap between germline ends came to 17 bases. The chain's CDR3 is CASSEWRTQGRAFF. CDR3 nucleotide sequence: TGTGCCAGCAGTGAATGGCGGACCCAGGGGCGAGCTTTCTTT.

The chain employs TRBV10-1 and TRBJ2-7; 8 positions agree with TRBD2. The germline V gene has CDR1 WNHNN and CDR2 SYGVQD (reference sequence). The CDR3 length is 15 residues. Losses at the gene ends were 0 bases for V and 5 bases for J; bases not matched to a gene: 6. The CDR3 region has the DNA TGCGCCAGCAGTGAGTCACGGGGGGGCCCGAACGAGCAGTACTTC. This translates into CASSESRGGPNEQYF.

This chain uses TRBV5-1 with TRBJ1-6; D uncertain. Looked up from germline, CDR1 is SGHRS and CDR2 is YFSETQ. Trimming stripped 0 bases from V and 7 bases from J, with 11 bases between. There are 15 residues in the CDR3. For the CDR3, the DNA is TGCGCCAGCAGCTTGGGCGACCTACCCAATTCACCCCTCCACTTT. Translation gives CASSLGDLPNSPLHF.

This clone has only a few counts. The CDR3 DNA sequence: TGTGCCAGCAGCCTCTATGGGGGGACTACCCCAGATACGCAGTATTTT. It is translated as CASSLYGGTTPDTQYF. The chain has TRBV7-3 and TRBJ2-3, with TRBD2 matching 7 bases. From germline, CDR1 is SGHTA and CDR2 FQGTGA. The CDR3 consists of 16 residues. V shed 5 bases and J 4 bases; nucleotides not matched to a gene: 12.

The J gene is TRBJ1-4, the V gene TRBV13, with D perhaps matching TRBD1 (6 bases). The CDR3 is 17 amino acids. Germline lookup yields CDR1 PRHDT and CDR2 FYEKMQ (reference sequence). V dropped 2 bases and J dropped 2 bases, with 15 bases sitting between them. The CDR3 sequence: CASSLLTGGLTNEKLFF. CDR3 DNA sequence: TGTGCCAGCAGCTTACTGACGGGGGGGCTTACTAATGAAAAACTGTTTTTT.

V is TRBV11-1 and J is TRBJ2-5; either TRBD1 or TRBD2 may supply D (5 bases each). Germline-derived CDR1 and CDR2 are SGHAT and FQDESV (reference sequence). Between the trimmed V and J ends, which lost 2 bases and 5 bases, there was a span of 12 bases. The CDR3 is 14 amino acids. The CDR3 DNA reads as TGTGCCAGCAGCTTACTCGGGACGGGGGAGACCCAGTACTTC. This encodes CASSLLGTGETQYF.

V gene TRBV5-1 combines with J gene TRBJ1-5; D not certain. This CDR3 contains 13 residues. The germline V gene has CDR1 SGHRS and CDR2 YFSETQ. Trimming shortened V by 1 base and J by 7 bases, and 9 bases separated the two germline ends. Here the CDR3 reads CASSLQSGQPQHF. DNA for the CDR3: TGCGCCAGCAGCTTGCAATCGGGACAGCCCCAGCATTTT.

The gene calls are TRBV7-2 and TRBJ2-3; the match to TRBD2 covers 9 bases. Per germline, CDR1 SGHTA and CDR2 FQGNSA. This CDR3 has 14 residues. V shed 1 base, J shed 6 bases, and the junction held 2 bases outside the gene matches. CDR3 nucleotides: TGTGCCAGCAGCTTAGTAGCGGGGGTGGATACGCAGTATTTT. Its protein is CASSLVAGVDTQYF.

The chain combines TRBV6-1 with TRBJ1-2, with D unresolved. Germline V gives CDR1 MNHNS, CDR2 SASEGT. The germline V and J ends were trimmed by 2 bases and 0 bases, with 7 bases remaining between them. The CDR3 extends over 14 amino acids. The CDR3 DNA is TGTGCCAGCAGTGAAAATATACCTAACTATGGCTACACCTTC. This gives the protein CASSENIPNYGYTF.

The V and J genes are TRBV9 and TRBJ2-3, with 13 bases identical to TRBD2. CDR1 and CDR2 (germline): SGDLS, YYNGEE. The CDR3 is 16 residues long. After removal of 4 bases from V and 4 bases from J, the junction contained 6 bases not matched to a gene. The CDR3 loop is CASSTSGGAGPDTQYF. CDR3 nucleotides: TGTGCCAGCAGCACTAGCGGGGGGGCCGGCCCAGATACGCAGTATTTT.

The chain carries TRBV6-1 and TRBJ1-1; tentatively, D is TRBD1 (5 bases). The germline V gene encodes CDR1 MNHNS and CDR2 SASEGT. The CDR3 totals 14 residues. The V end was cut by 7 bases, the J end by 7 bases, with 19 bases between. The CDR3 DNA sequence: TGTGCCAGCAACCCGGGGACCCGAAGGGTTGAAGCTTTCTTT. Translating it yields CASNPGTRRVEAFF.

The chain couples TRBV7-2 to TRBJ2-5, with 9 positions matching TRBD2. J gave up 5 bases and V 3 bases, and 7 bases lay outside the gene matches. The CDR3 length is 15 residues. Germline CDR1 is SGHTA and CDR2 is FQGNSA. Here the CDR3 reads CASSLTSGGLETQYF. In DNA form, the CDR3 reads TGTGCCAGCAGCTTGACTAGCGGTGGGCTCGAGACCCAGTACTTC. The variable domain in full, with the rest retrieved from reference TRBV7-2 and TRBJ2-5, is GAGVSQSPSNKVTEKGKDVELRCDPISGHTALYWYRQSLGQGLEFLIYFQGNSAPDKSGLPSDRFSAERTGGSVSTLTIQRTQQEDSAVYLCASSLTSGGLETQYFGPGTRLLVL.

The genes are TRBV13 and TRBJ1-1, with D perhaps matching TRBD1 (6 bases). Between the trimmed V and J ends, which lost 4 bases and 5 bases, there was a span of 26 bases. Germline loops: CDR1 PRHDT, CDR2 FYEKMQ (reference sequence). This CDR3 comprises 18 residues. The DNA for the CDR3 is TGTGCCAGCAGCTCAACAGGCAGGGGTCGGTCGTGGGTGACTGAAGCTTTCTTT. Its translation is CASSSTGRGRSWVTEAFF.

This chain links TRBV5-1 with TRBJ1-5, with D tentatively TRBD1 (6 bases). Trimming cost V 0 bases and J 7 bases, with 11 bases left between them. CDR1 and CDR2 (germline): SGHRS, YFSETQ. The CDR3 extends over 14 amino acids. The CDR3 is CASSLGQGTQPQHF. The CDR3 DNA is TGCGCCAGCAGCTTGGGGCAGGGGACCCAGCCCCAGCATTTT.

The gene calls are TRBV18 and TRBJ1-5, with D tentatively TRBD1 (5 bases). The CDR3 extends over 13 amino acids. CDR1 is KGHSH and CDR2 is LQKENI in the germline V gene. V lost 6 bases and J lost 8, with 14 bases in between. The CDR3 is CASSGGQGEPQHF. The DNA of the CDR3 is TGTGCCAGCTCTGGAGGACAAGGTGAGCCCCAGCATTTT.